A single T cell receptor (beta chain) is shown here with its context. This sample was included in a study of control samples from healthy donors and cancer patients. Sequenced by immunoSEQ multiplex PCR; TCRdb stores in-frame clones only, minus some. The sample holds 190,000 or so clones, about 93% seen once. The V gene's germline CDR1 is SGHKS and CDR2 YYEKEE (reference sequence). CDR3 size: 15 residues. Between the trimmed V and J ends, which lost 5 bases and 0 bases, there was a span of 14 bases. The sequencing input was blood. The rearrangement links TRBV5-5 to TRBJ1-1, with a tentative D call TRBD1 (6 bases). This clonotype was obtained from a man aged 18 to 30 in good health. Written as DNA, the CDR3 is TGTGCCAGCAGGTGGGGCTGGGGGCTGAACACTGAAGCTTTCTTT. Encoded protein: CASRWGWGLNTEAFF.